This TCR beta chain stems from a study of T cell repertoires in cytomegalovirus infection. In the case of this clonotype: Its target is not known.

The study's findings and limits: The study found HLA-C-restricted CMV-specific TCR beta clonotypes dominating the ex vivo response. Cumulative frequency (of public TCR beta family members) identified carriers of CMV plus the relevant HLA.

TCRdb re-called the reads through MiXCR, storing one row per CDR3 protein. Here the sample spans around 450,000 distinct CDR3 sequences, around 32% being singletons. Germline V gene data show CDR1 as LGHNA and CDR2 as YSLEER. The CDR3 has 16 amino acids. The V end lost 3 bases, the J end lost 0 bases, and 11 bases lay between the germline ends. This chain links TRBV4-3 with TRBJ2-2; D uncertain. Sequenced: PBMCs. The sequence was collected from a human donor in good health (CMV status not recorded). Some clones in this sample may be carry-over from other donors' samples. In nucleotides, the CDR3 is TGCGCCAGCAGCCAGAAGGGTTTCACGAACACCGGGGAGCTGTTTTTT. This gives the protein CASSQKGFTNTGELFF.